This T cell receptor beta chain was sequenced for a study of blood T cell repertoires in COVID-19. For the study at large: There were acute and convalescent COVID-19 samples, and they came from the United States, Italy and Spain. In each case, the material was cDNA or gDNA derived from T cells, B-cell-depleted T cells, or PBMCs.

V shed 6 bases, J shed 5 bases, and the junction held 4 bases outside the gene matches. CDR1 and CDR2 from the germline V gene are SGHRS and YFSETQ. This CDR3 contains 13 residues. Method: immunoSEQ multiplex PCR; TCRdb's copy keeps in-frame clones and lacks some. The table has 200,000 to 300,000 clones, around 85% seen once; the top ten hold 2.5% to 3.5%. Participant ages covered roughly 18 to 89 years across 25 or so US areas. This clonotype originated in a woman aged 40-49 years with acute COVID-19. The sequenced material came from PBMCs or T cells enriched from blood (not recorded which). The rearrangement uses TRBV5-1 and TRBJ2-1; 8 bases match TRBD1. CDR3 DNA: TGCGCCAGCATCCGGACAGGGAACAATGAGCAGTTCTTC. Its protein product is CASIRTGNNEQFF.